What follows are 22 T cell receptor beta chains derived from one specimen sequenced in a study of blood T cell repertoires in COVID-19. TCRdb's table, derived via immunoSEQ multiplex PCR, lists solely in-frame clones and lacks some. The sample carries some 250,000 clones, more than 65% recorded once. The sequenced material came from peripheral blood. These receptors came from a woman aged 80 or older with acute or convalescent COVID-19.

The chain has TRBV19 and TRBJ2-3, with unresolved D. CDR1 and CDR2 (germline): LNHDA, SQIVND (reference sequence). Trimming removed 5 bases from V and 0 bases from J, with 9 bases in between. The CDR3 has 14 residues. The CDR3, as DNA: TGTGCCAGTAGTGAGACGGAGAGCACAGATACGCAGTATTTT. It yields the protein CASSETESTDTQYF. The full variable domain, with the rest looked up from reference TRBV19 and TRBJ2-3, is DGGITQSPKYLFRKEGQNVTLSCEQNLNHDAMYWYRQDPGQGLRLIYYSQIVNDFQKGDIAEGYSVSREKKESFPLTVTSAQKNPTAFYLCASSETESTDTQYFGPGTRLTVL.

The rearrangement uses TRBV18 and TRBJ1-2; D not resolved. CDR1 and CDR2 (germline): KGHSH, LQKENI. V lost 1 base, J lost 8 bases, and 17 bases lay in between. This CDR3 has 15 residues. The DNA of the CDR3 is TGTGCCAGCTCACCACTCCCCATCCCGCAGGAAGGCTACACCTTC. Its protein is CASSPLPIPQEGYTF.

The V call is TRBV6-1, the J call TRBJ2-3, with TRBD2 matching 11 bases. V was clipped by 2 bases and J by 6 bases; unmatched bases: 4. CDR1 and CDR2 from the germline V gene are MNHNS and SASEGT. The CDR3 runs 15 residues. In DNA form, the CDR3 reads TGTGCCAGCAGTGAAATGGCTAGCGGGAGGGATACGCAGTATTTT. This codes for CASSEMASGRDTQYF.

The chain carries TRBV5-4 and TRBJ1-1, with a possible D match to TRBD1 (5 bases). CDR3 length: 14 amino acids. The V gene's germline CDR1 is SGHNT and CDR2 YYREEE (reference sequence). V shed 3 bases and J shed 7 bases, with 16 bases lying between them. CDR3 coding DNA: TGTGCCAGCAGCTCACGTGGTCCCGGGGGTGAAGCTTTCTTT. Translation: CASSSRGPGGEAFF.

The chain employs TRBV6-1 and TRBJ1-1, with D possibly matching TRBD1 (5 bases). Trimming removed 4 bases at V and 2 bases at J, with 20 bases between. Germline CDR1 reads MNHNS; CDR2 reads SASEGT. The CDR3 is made up of 17 amino acids. CDR3 region: CASSAAAGRRGNTEAFF. In DNA form, the CDR3 reads TGTGCCAGCAGTGCGGCGGCGGGGCGGAGGGGCAACACTGAAGCTTTCTTT.

This clone was counted a few times. This chain uses TRBV30 with TRBJ2-3; D unresolved. The CDR3 sequence is 12 residues long. Trimming removed 8 bases at V and 1 base at J, with 10 bases between. In germline, CDR1 is GTSNPN, CDR2 SVGIG (reference sequence). CDR3 loop: CARAFRTDTQYF. For the CDR3, the DNA is TGTGCCCGGGCTTTCCGCACAGATACGCAGTATTTT.

The V call is TRBV20-1, the J call TRBJ2-7; D is perhaps TRBD2 (5 bases). Germline V gives CDR1 DFQATT, CDR2 SNEGSKA (reference sequence). The CDR3 has 14 amino acids. Trimming cost V 3 bases and J 2 bases, with 14 bases left between them. The CDR3 spells CSASGSSGTYEQYF. The CDR3 nucleotides read TGCAGTGCTAGTGGGTCCTCCGGGACCTACGAGCAGTACTTC.

Ten or more counts support this clone. V is TRBV7-8 and J is TRBJ1-5; D uncertain. This CDR3 spans 15 amino acids. Germline CDR1 and CDR2: SGHVS and FQNEAQ. Trimming stripped 5 bases from V and 0 bases from J, with 11 bases between. CDR3 loop: CASSPHSGSNQPQHF. The CDR3 DNA sequence: TGTGCCAGCAGCCCACATTCGGGTAGCAATCAGCCCCAGCATTTT.

V gene TRBV7-9 combines with J gene TRBJ1-1, with 8 bases fitting TRBD1. V was clipped by 4 bases and J by 6 bases; unmatched bases: 10. The CDR3 has 15 residues. The V gene's germline CDR1 is SEHNR and CDR2 FQNEAQ (reference sequence). CDR3 amino acids: CASSYAGQGIAEAFF. CDR3 nucleotide sequence: TGTGCCAGCAGCTATGCCGGACAGGGTATCGCTGAAGCTTTCTTT.

The V and J genes are TRBV29-1 and TRBJ2-7; D ambiguous. V dropped 4 bases and J dropped 0 bases, with 13 bases sitting between them. This CDR3 has 14 residues. Germline V gene sequence: CDR1 SQVTM, CDR2 ANQGSEA. Written as DNA, the CDR3 is TGCAGCGTTGGAGGCGCGCAGAGCTCCTACGAGCAGTACTTC. Its translation: CSVGGAQSSYEQYF.

The chain links TRBV7-7 to TRBJ1-1, with D tentatively TRBD1 (5 bases). Per germline, CDR1 SSHAT and CDR2 FNYEAQ (reference sequence). CDR3 length: 13 residues. Trimming pared 1 base from V and 4 bases from J, leaving 7 bases between. CDR3 protein: CASSLERGTEAFF. In DNA form, the CDR3 reads TGTGCCAGCAGCTTAGAAAGGGGCACTGAAGCTTTCTTT.

Ten or more counts support this clone. The chain uses TRBV7-9 and TRBJ1-2; TRBD1 agrees at 7 bases. With 1 base clipped from V and 5 bases from J, the junction kept 7 bases outside the gene matches. CDR3 length equals 15 residues. Germline V gene data show CDR1 as SEHNR and CDR2 as FQNEAQ (reference sequence). CDR3 amino acids: CASSLGEGAPYGYTF. CDR3 coding DNA: TGTGCCAGCAGCTTAGGAGAGGGGGCGCCGTATGGCTACACCTTC. Full variable domain (rest looked up from reference TRBV7-9 and TRBJ1-2): DTGVSQNPRHKITKRGQNVTFRCDPISEHNRLYWYRQTLGQGPEFLTYFQNEAQLEKSRLLSDRFSAERPKGSFSTLEIQRTEQGDSAMYLCASSLGEGAPYGYTFGSGTRLTVV.

The chain employs TRBV4-1 and TRBJ2-4, with TRBD2 matching 13 bases. The junction had 9 bases not matched to a gene; V was cut back by 4 bases and J by 0 bases. The length of the CDR3 is 19 residues. Germline V gene sequence: CDR1 MGHRA, CDR2 YSYEKL. The chain's CDR3 is CASSLSGLAGMIAKNIQYF. CDR3 DNA sequence: TGCGCCAGCAGCCTCTCGGGACTAGCGGGGATGATAGCCAAAAACATTCAGTACTTC.

This clone was observed a handful of times. The rearrangement joins TRBV10-2 to TRBJ2-7; D perhaps matches TRBD2 (5 bases). CDR3 length: 12 amino acids. V lost 6 bases and J lost 7, with 13 bases in between. The germline gives CDR1 WSHSY, CDR2 SAAADI. CDR3 bases: TGCGCCAGCAGGGAAGGACGGGAAGAGCAGTACTTC. This encodes CASREGREEQYF.

The DNA for the CDR3 is TGTGCCAGCAGCTTAGGGACAGGGGCAATGAACACTGAAGCTTTCTTT. Translation gives CASSLGTGAMNTEAFF. The V and J genes are TRBV13 and TRBJ1-1; 8 bases agree with TRBD1. The CDR3 is 16 residues long. With V trimmed by 0 bases and J by 0 bases, 3 bases remained unmatched. The V gene's germline CDR1 is PRHDT and CDR2 FYEKMQ (reference sequence). Based on the CDR3 plus reference TRBV13 and TRBJ1-1, the full variable domain is AAGVIQSPRHLIKEKRETATLKCYPIPRHDTVYWYQQGPGQDPQFLISFYEKMQSDKGSIPDRFSAQQFSDYHSELNMSSLELGDSALYFCASSLGTGAMNTEAFFGQGTRLTVV.

This rearrangement joins TRBV28 to TRBJ1-1; 8 nucleotides agree with TRBD1. This CDR3 is built from 18 residues. CDR1 is MDHEN, CDR2 SYDVKM, per germline. The J segment lost 0 bases and the V segment lost 7 bases, leaving 16 bases of the junction unmatched. CDR3: CASTVVGRGRLVNTEAFF. CDR3 bases: TGTGCCAGCACCGTAGTCGGCAGGGGGCGATTGGTGAACACTGAAGCTTTCTTT.

The chain is built from TRBV27 and TRBJ1-5; TRBD1 matches 10 bases. V shed 2 bases, J shed 4 bases, and the junction held 2 bases outside the gene matches. There are 15 residues in the CDR3. Germline V lookup: CDR1 MNHEY, CDR2 SMNVEV (reference sequence). The CDR3 nucleotides are TGTGCCAGCAGTTTACGGACAGGGGGGAATCAGCCCCAGCATTTT. It translates to CASSLRTGGNQPQHF.

This chain links TRBV6-4 with TRBJ2-2; TRBD2 agrees at 10 bases. The CDR3 loop spans 15 amino acids. Germline V CDR1 and CDR2: MRHNA, SNTAGT. The trim removed 10 bases at V and 6 bases at J, leaving 11 bases unmatched. Here the CDR3 reads CATSLAGDLAGELFF. For the CDR3, the DNA is TGTGCCACATCCCTAGCGGGGGATTTGGCCGGGGAGCTGTTTTTT.

The chain uses TRBV5-4 and TRBJ2-1; 10 nucleotides agree with TRBD2. The germline gives CDR1 SGHNT, CDR2 YYREEE (reference sequence). CDR3 length: 16 residues. V gave up 4 bases and J gave up 4 bases; unmatched junction bases: 8. CDR3 residues: CASSRRTSGKYNEQFF. CDR3 DNA: TGTGCCAGCAGCCGACGAACTAGCGGGAAATACAATGAGCAGTTCTTC.

The genes are TRBV5-4 and TRBJ1-1; D is perhaps TRBD1 (6 bases). Germline loops: CDR1 SGHNT, CDR2 YYREEE (reference sequence). Trimming shortened V by 3 bases and J by 0 bases, and 12 bases separated the two germline ends. There are 15 residues in the CDR3. Here the CDR3 reads CASSSSGTLNTEAFF. In DNA form, the CDR3 reads TGTGCCAGCAGCTCTTCCGGGACACTGAACACTGAAGCTTTCTTT.

The chain is built from TRBV6-6 and TRBJ1-1; TRBD1 might be the D (6 bases). The CDR3 has 15 residues. Trimming left V 6 bases short and J 4 bases short, with 18 bases between. The germline V gene encodes CDR1 MNHNY and CDR2 SVGAGI (reference sequence). CDR3 in DNA: TGTGCCAGCAGAGGTGGGACCCAGGGGTCCACTGAAGCTTTCTTT. Its translation: CASRGGTQGSTEAFF.

This chain connects TRBV5-1 to TRBJ1-6; D is ambiguous. Germline CDR1 SGHRS, CDR2 YFSETQ. This CDR3 comprises 16 residues. V was trimmed by 4 bases and J by 0 bases, leaving 11 bases between them. CDR3 sequence reads: CASSASGGSYNSPLHF. CDR3 coding DNA: TGCGCCAGCAGCGCCTCTGGCGGCTCCTATAATTCACCCCTCCACTTT.